The present entry profiles one TCR beta chain with its context. The antigen is not known. A universal primer site and UMIs were added as TCR cDNA was made by 5'RACE template switching. TCRdb independently ran MiXCR on the 5' RACE reads; one entry per CDR3 protein. The sample has some 320,000 distinct CDR3 sequences, around 4.3% seen once; the top ten hold approximately 20%. The sample is drawn from a study of T cells after yellow fever vaccination. Study-level points and caveats: Booster sampling recovered most clones from primary vaccination (under 97% CD4, 88% CD8). Contaminating bulk clonotypes could be abundant in FACS-sorted repertoires.

Germline values: CDR1 LGHNA, CDR2 YSLEER. CDR3 size: 15 residues. V dropped 0 bases and J dropped 1 base, with 9 bases sitting between them. The receptor's source is a man aged 18 to 30 who received the YFV17D yellow fever vaccine. V usage is TRBV4-3 and J usage is TRBJ1-1; tentative D call: TRBD1 (5 bases). Here the sequenced sample was PBMCs, taken 15 days after the yellow fever booster vaccination. The CDR3 sequence is CASSQDPGTNTEAFF. For the CDR3, the DNA is TGCGCCAGCAGCCAAGATCCAGGGACGAACACTGAAGCTTTCTTT.